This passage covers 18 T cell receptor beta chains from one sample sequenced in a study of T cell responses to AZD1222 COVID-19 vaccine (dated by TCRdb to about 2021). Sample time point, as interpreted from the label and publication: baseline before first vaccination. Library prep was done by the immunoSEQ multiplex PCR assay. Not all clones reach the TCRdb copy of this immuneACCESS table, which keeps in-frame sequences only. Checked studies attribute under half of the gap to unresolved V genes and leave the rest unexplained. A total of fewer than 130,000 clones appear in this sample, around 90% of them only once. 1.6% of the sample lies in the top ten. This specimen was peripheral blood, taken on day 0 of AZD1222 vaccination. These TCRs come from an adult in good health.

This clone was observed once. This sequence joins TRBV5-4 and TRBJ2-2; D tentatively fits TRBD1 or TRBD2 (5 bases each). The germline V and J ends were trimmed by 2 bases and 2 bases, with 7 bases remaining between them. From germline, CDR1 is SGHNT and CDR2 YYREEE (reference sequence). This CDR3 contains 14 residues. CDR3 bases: TGTGCCAGCAGCTTAAGGGACAACACCGGGGAGCTGTTTTTT. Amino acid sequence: CASSLRDNTGELFF.

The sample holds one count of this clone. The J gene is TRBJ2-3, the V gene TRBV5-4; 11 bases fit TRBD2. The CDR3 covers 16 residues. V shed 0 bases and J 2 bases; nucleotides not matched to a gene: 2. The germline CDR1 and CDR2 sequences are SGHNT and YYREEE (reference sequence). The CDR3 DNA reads TGTGCCAGCAGCTTGGGACTAGCGGGAACCACAGATACGCAGTATTTT. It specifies CASSLGLAGTTDTQYF.

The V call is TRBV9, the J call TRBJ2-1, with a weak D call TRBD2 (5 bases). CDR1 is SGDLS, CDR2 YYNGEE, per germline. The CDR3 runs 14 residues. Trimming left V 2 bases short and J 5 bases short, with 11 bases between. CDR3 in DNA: TGTGCCAGCAGCGTTGGACTTACCCACAATGAGCAGTTCTTC. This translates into CASSVGLTHNEQFF.

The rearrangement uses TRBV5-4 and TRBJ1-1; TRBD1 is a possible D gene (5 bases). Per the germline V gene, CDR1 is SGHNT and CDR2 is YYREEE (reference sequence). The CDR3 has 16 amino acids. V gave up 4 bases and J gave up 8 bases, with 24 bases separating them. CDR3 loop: CASSLRDGQRVDEAFF. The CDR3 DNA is TGTGCCAGCAGCCTAAGGGACGGTCAAAGAGTCGACGAAGCTTTCTTT.

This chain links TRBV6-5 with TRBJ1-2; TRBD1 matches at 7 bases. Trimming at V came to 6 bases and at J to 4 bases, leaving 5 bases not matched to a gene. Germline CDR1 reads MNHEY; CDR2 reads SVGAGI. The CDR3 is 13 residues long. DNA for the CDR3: TGTGCCAGCAGCACGACAGGGTCCTATGGCTACACCTTC. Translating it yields CASSTTGSYGYTF.

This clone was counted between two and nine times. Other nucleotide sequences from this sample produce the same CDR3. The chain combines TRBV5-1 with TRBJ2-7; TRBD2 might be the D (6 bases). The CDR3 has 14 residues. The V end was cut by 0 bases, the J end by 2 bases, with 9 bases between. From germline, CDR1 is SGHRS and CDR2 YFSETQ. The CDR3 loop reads CASSLAGDAYEQYF. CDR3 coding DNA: TGCGCCAGCAGCTTGGCGGGAGACGCCTACGAGCAGTACTTC.

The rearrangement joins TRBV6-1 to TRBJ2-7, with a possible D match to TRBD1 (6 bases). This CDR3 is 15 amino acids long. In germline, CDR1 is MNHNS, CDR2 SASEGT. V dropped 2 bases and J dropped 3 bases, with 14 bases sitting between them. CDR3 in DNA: TGTGCCAGCAGTGAATTGGGGACAAGGAGCTACGAGCAGTACTTC. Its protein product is CASSELGTRSYEQYF.

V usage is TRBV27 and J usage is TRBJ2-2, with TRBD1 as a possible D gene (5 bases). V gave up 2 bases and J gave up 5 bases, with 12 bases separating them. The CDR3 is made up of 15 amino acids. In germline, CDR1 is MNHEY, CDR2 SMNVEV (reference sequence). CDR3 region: CASSLSAGWTGELFF. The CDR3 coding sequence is TGTGCCAGCAGTTTAAGTGCAGGGTGGACCGGGGAGCTGTTTTTT.

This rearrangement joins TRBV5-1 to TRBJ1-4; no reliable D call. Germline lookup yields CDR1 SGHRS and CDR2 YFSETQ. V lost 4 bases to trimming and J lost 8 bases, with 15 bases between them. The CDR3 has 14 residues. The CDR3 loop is CASSKGAGWEKLFF. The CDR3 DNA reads TGCGCCAGCAGCAAGGGAGCGGGATGGGAAAAACTGTTTTTT.

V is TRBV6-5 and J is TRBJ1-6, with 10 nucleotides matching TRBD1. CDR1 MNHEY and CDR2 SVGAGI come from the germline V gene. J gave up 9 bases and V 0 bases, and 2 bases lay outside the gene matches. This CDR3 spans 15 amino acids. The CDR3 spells CASSYSRDRGSPLHF. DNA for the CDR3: TGTGCCAGCAGTTACTCGAGGGACAGGGGTTCACCCCTCCACTTT.

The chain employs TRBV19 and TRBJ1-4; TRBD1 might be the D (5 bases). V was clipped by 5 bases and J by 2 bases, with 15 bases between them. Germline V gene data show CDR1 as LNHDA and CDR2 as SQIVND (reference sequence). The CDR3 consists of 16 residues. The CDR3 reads CASSLHMEGTNEKLFF. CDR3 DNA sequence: TGTGCCAGTAGTCTTCACATGGAGGGGACTAATGAAAAACTGTTTTTT.

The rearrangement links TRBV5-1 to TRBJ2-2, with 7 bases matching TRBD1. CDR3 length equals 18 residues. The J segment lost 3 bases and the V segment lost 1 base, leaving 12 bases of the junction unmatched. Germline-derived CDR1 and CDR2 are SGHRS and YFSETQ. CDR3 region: CASSLYVTRGKDTGELFF. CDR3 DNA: TGCGCCAGCAGCTTGTACGTTACCAGGGGGAAAGACACCGGGGAGCTGTTTTTT.

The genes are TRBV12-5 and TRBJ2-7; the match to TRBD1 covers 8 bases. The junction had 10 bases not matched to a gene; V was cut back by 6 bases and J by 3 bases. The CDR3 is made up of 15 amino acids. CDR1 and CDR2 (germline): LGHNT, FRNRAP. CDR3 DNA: TGTGCTAGTGGCGAGACAGGGGATAACCTCTACGAGCAGTACTTC. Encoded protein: CASGETGDNLYEQYF. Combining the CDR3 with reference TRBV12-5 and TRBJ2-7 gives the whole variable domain DARVTQTPRHKVTEMGQEVTMRCQPILGHNTVFWYRQTMMQGLELLAYFRNRAPLDDSGMPKDRFSAEMPDATLATLKIQPSEPRDSAVYFCASGETGDNLYEQYFGPGTRLTVT.

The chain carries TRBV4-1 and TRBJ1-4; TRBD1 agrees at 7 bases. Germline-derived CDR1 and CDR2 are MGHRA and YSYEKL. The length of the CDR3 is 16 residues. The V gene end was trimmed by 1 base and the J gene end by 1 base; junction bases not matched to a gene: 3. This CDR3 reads CASSQGWTGTNEKLFF. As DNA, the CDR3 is TGCGCCAGCAGCCAAGGGTGGACAGGAACTAATGAAAAACTGTTTTTT.

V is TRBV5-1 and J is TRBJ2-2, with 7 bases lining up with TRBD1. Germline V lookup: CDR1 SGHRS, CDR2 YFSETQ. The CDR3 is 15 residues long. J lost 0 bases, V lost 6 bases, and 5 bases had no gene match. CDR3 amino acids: CASKTGVPNTGELFF. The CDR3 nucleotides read TGCGCCAGCAAAACAGGGGTTCCGAACACCGGGGAGCTGTTTTTT.

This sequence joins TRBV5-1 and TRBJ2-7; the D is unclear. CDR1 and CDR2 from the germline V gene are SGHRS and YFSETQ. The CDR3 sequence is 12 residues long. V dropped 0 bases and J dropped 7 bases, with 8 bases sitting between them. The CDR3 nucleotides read TGCGCCAGCAGCTTGGAGGGCCAAGAGCAGTACTTC. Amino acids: CASSLEGQEQYF.

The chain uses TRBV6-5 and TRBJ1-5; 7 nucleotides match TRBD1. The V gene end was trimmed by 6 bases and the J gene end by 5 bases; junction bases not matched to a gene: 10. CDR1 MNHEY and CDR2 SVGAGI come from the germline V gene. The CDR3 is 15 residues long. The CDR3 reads CASRRSGTADQPQHF. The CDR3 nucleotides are TGTGCCAGCAGGCGATCCGGGACAGCAGATCAGCCCCAGCATTTT.

This CDR3 reads CASSLGQYEKLFF. The CDR3 DNA reads TGCGCCAGCAGCCTGGGACAGTATGAAAAACTGTTTTTT. The V gene is TRBV5-1, the J gene TRBJ1-4; 7 bases fit TRBD1. The V and J ends lost 4 bases and 6 bases, in that order; junction bases with no gene match: 3. This CDR3 has 13 amino acids. Per the germline V gene, CDR1 is SGHRS and CDR2 is YFSETQ.